These 17 T cell receptor beta chains came from one sample sequenced in a study of T cells after yellow fever vaccination. TCRdb called the 5' RACE reads again in MiXCR, with one record for every CDR3 protein. Here the sample spans a few hundred thousand distinct CDR3 sequences, about 9.9% being singletons. This sample comprised PBMCs, obtained on the day of the first yellow fever vaccination. These receptors all come from a man between 18 and 35 years old who received the YFV17D yellow fever vaccine.

This clonotype appeared a few times. The chain links TRBV3-1 to TRBJ2-7, with 8 bases fitting TRBD1. V dropped 6 bases and J dropped 10; count of bases not matched to a gene: 14. Germline V CDR1 and CDR2: LGHDT, YNNKEL (reference sequence). The length of the CDR3 is 14 residues. The CDR3 sequence is CASSLDTGTGKQYF. The CDR3 nucleotides are TGTGCCAGCAGTCTCGATACCGGGACAGGCAAACAGTACTTC.

This clonotype was observed many times. V is TRBV20-1 and J is TRBJ2-5, with TRBD1 matching over 8 bases. CDR3 length: 14 amino acids. Germline V CDR1 and CDR2: DFQATT, SNEGSKA (reference sequence). The junction had 6 bases not matched to a gene; V was cut back by 2 bases and J by 4 bases. The DNA for the CDR3 is TGCAGTGCTAGATCCTGGACAGGGCTAGAGACCCAGTACTTC. This codes for CSARSWTGLETQYF.

V usage is TRBV3-1 and J usage is TRBJ2-5, with D maybe TRBD2 (6 bases). V was shortened by 0 bases and J by 5 bases, with 16 bases between the two germline ends. From germline, CDR1 is LGHDT and CDR2 YNNKEL (reference sequence). The CDR3 length is 16 residues. CDR3 protein: CASSQEARGGEETQYF. CDR3 sequence (DNA): TGTGCCAGCAGCCAAGAAGCCCGGGGAGGCGAGGAGACCCAGTACTTC.

This clonotype showed up just a few times. The gene calls are TRBV23-1 and TRBJ1-5; 8 bases align to TRBD1. TRBV23-1 is sorted into the ORF group, with uncertain function. Trimming at V came to 4 bases and at J to 1 base, leaving 9 bases not matched to a gene. The CDR3 runs 17 residues. CDR3 sequence (DNA): TGCGCCAGCAGTCCCCGACAGGGGAAAACGAGCAATCAGCCCCAGCATTTT. It specifies CASSPRQGKTSNQPQHF.

This chain joins TRBV6-5 and TRBJ2-7, with no clear D. With 0 bases removed from V and 0 bases from J, the gap between germline ends came to 9 bases. Germline CDR1 MNHEY, CDR2 SVGAGI. The CDR3 spans 15 residues. The CDR3 nucleotides are TGTGCCAGCAGTTACTCCGTTCCTAGCTCCTACGAGCAGTACGTC. It specifies CASSYSVPSSYEQYV.

This rearrangement joins TRBV11-2 to TRBJ2-1; D is perhaps TRBD2 (5 bases). Germline lookup yields CDR1 SGHAT and CDR2 FQNNGV. V shed 5 bases and J shed 8 bases, with 16 bases lying between them. There are 14 residues in the CDR3. CDR3: CASSTRSGIHEQFF. CDR3 nucleotides: TGTGCCAGCAGCACGCGGTCCGGGATACATGAGCAGTTCTTC.

The table lists this clonotype with many counts. This CDR3 is CASSVGTRDTHEQYV. CDR3 DNA: TGCGCCAGCAGCGTCGGGACCCGGGACACCCACGAGCAGTACGTC. This chain connects TRBV5-1 to TRBJ2-7; a possible D gene is TRBD1 (6 bases). Looked up from germline, CDR1 is SGHRS and CDR2 is YFSETQ. The CDR3 runs 15 residues. The V end was cut by 4 bases, the J end by 5 bases, with 19 bases between.

A few counts support this clonotype. This sequence joins TRBV6-5 and TRBJ1-2; D gene uncertain. The V end lost 2 bases, the J end lost 7 bases, and 14 bases lay between the germline ends. The CDR3 is made up of 14 amino acids. Germline-derived CDR1 and CDR2 are MNHEY and SVGAGI. The CDR3 here is CASSYGGPLFGYTF. CDR3 sequence (DNA): TGTGCCAGCAGTTACGGCGGCCCCCTTTTTGGCTACACCTTC.

In this sample, this clonotype turned up a few times. J is TRBJ2-7 and V is TRBV11-2; D is possibly TRBD1 or TRBD2 (6 bases each). Deletions cut 8 bases from V and 4 bases from J, with 24 bases between. The CDR3 has 16 residues. Germline V lookup: CDR1 SGHAT, CDR2 FQNNGV. CDR3 protein: CASAPRVAGHLYEQYF. The CDR3 coding sequence is TGTGCCAGCGCCCCGAGGGTTGCGGGACACCTATACGAGCAGTACTTC.

The chain recombines TRBV6-1 with TRBJ2-3; 7 bases match TRBD2. J lost 0 bases, V lost 8 bases, and 2 bases had no gene match. The CDR3 runs to 13 residues. Germline CDR1 is MNHNS and CDR2 is SASEGT. CDR3 protein: CASGLVSTDTQYF. In DNA, the CDR3 is TGTGCCAGCGGACTAGTTAGCACAGATACGCAGTATTTT.

This clonotype was counted only a few times. This chain uses TRBV5-6 with TRBJ1-1, with D possibly matching TRBD1 (6 bases). CDR3 length: 14 residues. Germline CDR1 is SGHDT and CDR2 is YYEEEE. V lost 0 bases to trimming and J lost 7 bases, with 13 bases between them. The CDR3 loop is CASSLGYRASEAFF. The DNA for the CDR3 is TGTGCCAGCAGCTTGGGGTACAGGGCCAGTGAAGCTTTCTTT.

This rearrangement joins TRBV4-2 to TRBJ2-3, with D possibly matching TRBD1 (6 bases). The CDR3 has 16 residues. Germline-derived CDR1 and CDR2 are LGHNA and YNFKEQ. Trimming took 5 bases from V and 5 from J, leaving 20 bases between them. The CDR3 coding sequence is TGTGCCAGCAGCACGAACCACAGGGAGATGATAGATACGCAGTATTTT. It translates to CASSTNHREMIDTQYF.

This clonotype was seen a few times. This chain connects TRBV7-3 to TRBJ2-5, with D possibly TRBD1 on 6 matching bases. From germline, CDR1 is SGHTA and CDR2 FQGTGA. CDR3 size: 16 residues. V gave up 5 bases and J gave up 2 bases, with 18 bases separating them. The CDR3 DNA reads as TGTGCCAGCAGCCAGCATAGGACAGACCAACAAGAGACCCAGTACTTC. Protein: CASSQHRTDQQETQYF.

This clonotype occurred many times. The CDR3 region has the DNA TGTGCCAGCAGCTTAAGACCTACCGTAACCTACAATGAGCAGTTCTTC. Protein sequence: CASSLRPTVTYNEQFF. The gene calls are TRBV7-2 and TRBJ2-1; D is uncertain. Germline lookup yields CDR1 SGHTA and CDR2 FQGNSA. The CDR3 covers 16 residues. V dropped 2 bases and J dropped 2 bases, with 13 bases sitting between them.

This clonotype showed up just a few times. The V call is TRBV7-2, the J call TRBJ2-3, with 11 nucleotides matching TRBD2. The trim removed 6 bases at V and 4 bases at J, leaving 6 bases unmatched. This CDR3 has 15 residues. Germline V CDR1 and CDR2: SGHTA, FQGNSA. CDR3 bases: TGTGCCAGCAGTTCTAGCGGGGGGCTTCCAGATACGCAGTATTTT. This gives the protein CASSSSGGLPDTQYF.

The V and J genes are TRBV19 and TRBJ2-5; D gene uncertain. This CDR3 has 15 amino acids. The V gene's germline CDR1 is LNHDA and CDR2 SQIVND (reference sequence). V was shortened by 0 bases and J by 4 bases, with 12 bases between the two germline ends. This CDR3 reads CASSIEPGRTETQYF. DNA for the CDR3: TGTGCCAGTAGTATAGAGCCAGGAAGGACAGAGACCCAGTACTTC.

Many counts were recorded for this clonotype. The V and J genes are TRBV20-1 and TRBJ2-3, with 14 bases lining up with TRBD2. V lost 2 bases and J lost 6; bases outside the gene matches: 13. This CDR3 contains 18 residues. CDR1 and CDR2 (germline): DFQATT, SNEGSKA (reference sequence). The CDR3 DNA reads TGCAGTGCTAGATCATTACGGACTAGCGGGGGGTCCAGGGATACGCAGTATTTT. It codes for CSARSLRTSGGSRDTQYF.